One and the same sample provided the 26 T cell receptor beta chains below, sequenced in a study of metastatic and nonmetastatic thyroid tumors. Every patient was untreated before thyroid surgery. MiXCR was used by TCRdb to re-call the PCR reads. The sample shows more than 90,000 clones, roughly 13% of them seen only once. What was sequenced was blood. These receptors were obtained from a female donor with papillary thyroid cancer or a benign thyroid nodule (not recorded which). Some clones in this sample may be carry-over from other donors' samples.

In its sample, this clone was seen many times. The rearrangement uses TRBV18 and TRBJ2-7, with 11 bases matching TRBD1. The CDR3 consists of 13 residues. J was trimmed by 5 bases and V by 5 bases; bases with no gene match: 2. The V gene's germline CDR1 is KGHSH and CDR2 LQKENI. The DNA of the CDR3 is TGTGCCAGCTCAGGACAGGGGGCCAACGAGCAGTACTTC. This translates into CASSGQGANEQYF.

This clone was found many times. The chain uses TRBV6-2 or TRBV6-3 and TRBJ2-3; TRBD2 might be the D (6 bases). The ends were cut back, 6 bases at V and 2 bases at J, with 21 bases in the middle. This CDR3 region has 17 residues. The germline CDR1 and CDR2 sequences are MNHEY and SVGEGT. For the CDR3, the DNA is TGTGCCAGCAGCCTTCTGGGTAGCGGCTATTACACAGATACGCAGTATTTT. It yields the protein CASSLLGSGYYTDTQYF.

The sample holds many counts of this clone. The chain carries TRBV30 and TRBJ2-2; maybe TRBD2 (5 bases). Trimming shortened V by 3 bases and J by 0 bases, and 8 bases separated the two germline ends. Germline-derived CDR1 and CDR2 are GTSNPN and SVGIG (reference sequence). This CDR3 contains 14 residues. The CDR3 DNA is TGTGCCTGGAGGACGGAGGCGAACACCGGGGAGCTGTTTTTT. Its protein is CAWRTEANTGELFF.

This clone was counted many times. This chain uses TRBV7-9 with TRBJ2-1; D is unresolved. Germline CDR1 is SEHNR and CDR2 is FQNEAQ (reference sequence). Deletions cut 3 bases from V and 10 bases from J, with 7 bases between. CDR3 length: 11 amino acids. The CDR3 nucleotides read TGTGCCAGCAGCTTGGCCGGGGAGCAGTTCTTC. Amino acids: CASSLAGEQFF.

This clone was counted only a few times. The CDR3 sequence: CASRFYYEQYF. The DNA of the CDR3 is TGTGCCAGCAGATTCTACTACGAGCAGTACTTC. The chain recombines TRBV12-3 or TRBV12-4 with TRBJ2-7; D unresolved. The CDR3 spans 11 residues. With 6 bases removed from V and 3 bases from J, the gap between germline ends came to 6 bases.

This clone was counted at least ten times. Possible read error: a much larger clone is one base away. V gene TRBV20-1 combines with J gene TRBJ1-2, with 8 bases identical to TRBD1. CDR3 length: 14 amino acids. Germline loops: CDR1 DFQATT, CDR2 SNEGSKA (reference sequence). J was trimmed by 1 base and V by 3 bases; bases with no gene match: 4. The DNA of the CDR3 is TGCAGTGCTAGCCCGGGACAGGTTAACTATGGCTACACCTTC. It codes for CSASPGQVNYGYTF.

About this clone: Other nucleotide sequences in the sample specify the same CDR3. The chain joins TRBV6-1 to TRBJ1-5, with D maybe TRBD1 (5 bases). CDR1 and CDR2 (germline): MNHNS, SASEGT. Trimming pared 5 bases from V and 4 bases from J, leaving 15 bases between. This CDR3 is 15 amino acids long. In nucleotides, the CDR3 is TGTGCCAGCAGTCGAACACGACAGTCAAATCAGCCCCAGCATTTT. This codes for CASSRTRQSNQPQHF.

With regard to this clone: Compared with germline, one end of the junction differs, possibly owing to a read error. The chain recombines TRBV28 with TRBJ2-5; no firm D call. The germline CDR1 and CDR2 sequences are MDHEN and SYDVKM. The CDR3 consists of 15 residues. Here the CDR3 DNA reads TGTGCCAACAGTACAGAGGCAGGAGTATTAGAGACCCAGTACTTC. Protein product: CANSTEAGVLETQYF.

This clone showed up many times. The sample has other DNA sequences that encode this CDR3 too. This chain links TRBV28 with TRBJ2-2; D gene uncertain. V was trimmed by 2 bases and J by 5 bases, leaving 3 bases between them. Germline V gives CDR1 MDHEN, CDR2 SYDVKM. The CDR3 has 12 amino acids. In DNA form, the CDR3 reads TGTGCCAGCAGTTTAAGGACCGGGGAGCTGTTTTTT. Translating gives CASSLRTGELFF.

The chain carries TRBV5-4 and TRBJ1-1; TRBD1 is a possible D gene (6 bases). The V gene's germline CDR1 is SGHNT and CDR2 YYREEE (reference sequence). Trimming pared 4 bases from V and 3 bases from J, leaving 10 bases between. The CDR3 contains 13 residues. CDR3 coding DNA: TGTGCCAGCAGCATCCCAGGGGACACTGAAGCTTTCTTT. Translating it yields CASSIPGDTEAFF.

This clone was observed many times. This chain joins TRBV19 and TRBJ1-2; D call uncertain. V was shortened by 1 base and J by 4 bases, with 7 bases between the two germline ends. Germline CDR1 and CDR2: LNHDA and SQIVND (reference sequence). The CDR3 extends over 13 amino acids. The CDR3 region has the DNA TGTGCCAGTAGTATAGTTGGAGCCTATGGCTACACCTTC. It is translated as CASSIVGAYGYTF.

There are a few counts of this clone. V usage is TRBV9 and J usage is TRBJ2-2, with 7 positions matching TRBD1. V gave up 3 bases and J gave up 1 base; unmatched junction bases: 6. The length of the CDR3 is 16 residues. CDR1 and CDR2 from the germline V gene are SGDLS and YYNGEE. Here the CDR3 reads CASSAFGTENTGELFF. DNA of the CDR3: TGTGCCAGCAGCGCTTTCGGGACAGAGAACACCGGGGAGCTGTTTTTT.

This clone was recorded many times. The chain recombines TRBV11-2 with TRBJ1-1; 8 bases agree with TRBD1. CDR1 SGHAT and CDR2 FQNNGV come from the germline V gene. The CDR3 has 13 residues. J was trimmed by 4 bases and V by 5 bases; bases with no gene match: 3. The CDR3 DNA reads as TGTGCCAGCAGCGGCACAGGGGGCACTGAAGCTTTCTTT. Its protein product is CASSGTGGTEAFF.

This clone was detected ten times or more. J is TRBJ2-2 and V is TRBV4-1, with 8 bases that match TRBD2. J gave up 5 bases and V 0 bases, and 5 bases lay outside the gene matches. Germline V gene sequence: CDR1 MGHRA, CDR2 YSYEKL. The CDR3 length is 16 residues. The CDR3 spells CASSQESAGDTGELFF. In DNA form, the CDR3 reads TGCGCCAGCAGCCAAGAGTCAGCGGGAGATACCGGGGAGCTGTTTTTT.

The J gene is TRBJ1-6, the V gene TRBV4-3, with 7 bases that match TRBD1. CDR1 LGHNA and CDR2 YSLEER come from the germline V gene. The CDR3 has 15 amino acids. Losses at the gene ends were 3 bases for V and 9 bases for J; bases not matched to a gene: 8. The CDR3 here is CASSQETGESSPLHF. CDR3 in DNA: TGCGCCAGCAGCCAGGAAACAGGGGAGAGTTCACCCCTCCACTTT.

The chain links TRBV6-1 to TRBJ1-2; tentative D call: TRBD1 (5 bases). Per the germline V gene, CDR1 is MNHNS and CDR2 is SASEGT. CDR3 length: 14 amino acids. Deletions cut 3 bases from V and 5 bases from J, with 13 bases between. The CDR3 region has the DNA TGTGCCAGCAGTGACGTTGGGGGTCATTATGGCTACACCTTC. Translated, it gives CASSDVGGHYGYTF.

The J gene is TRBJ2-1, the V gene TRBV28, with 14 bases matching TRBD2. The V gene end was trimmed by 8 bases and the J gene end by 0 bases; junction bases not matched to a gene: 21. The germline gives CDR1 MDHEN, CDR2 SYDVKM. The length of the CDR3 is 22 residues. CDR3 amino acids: CASPPVAAAGTSGSGSYNEQFF. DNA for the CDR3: TGTGCCAGCCCCCCTGTGGCTGCCGCCGGGACTAGCGGGAGTGGCTCCTACAATGAGCAGTTCTTC.

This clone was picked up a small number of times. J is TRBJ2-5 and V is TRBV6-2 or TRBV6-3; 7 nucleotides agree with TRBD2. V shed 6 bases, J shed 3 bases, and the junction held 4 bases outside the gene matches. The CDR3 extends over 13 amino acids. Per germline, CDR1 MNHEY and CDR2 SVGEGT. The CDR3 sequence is CASSQTSKETQYF. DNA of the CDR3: TGTGCCAGCAGCCAGACTAGCAAAGAGACCCAGTACTTC.

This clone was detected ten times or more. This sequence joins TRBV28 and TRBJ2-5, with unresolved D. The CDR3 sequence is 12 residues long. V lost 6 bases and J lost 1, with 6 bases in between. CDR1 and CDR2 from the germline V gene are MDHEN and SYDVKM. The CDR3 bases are TGTGCCAGCAGAAAAACCCAAGAGACCCAGTACTTC. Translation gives CASRKTQETQYF. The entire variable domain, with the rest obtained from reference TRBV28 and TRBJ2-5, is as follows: DVKVTQSSRYLVKRTGEKVFLECVQDMDHENMFWYRQDPGLGLRLIYFSYDVKMKEKGDIPEGYSVSREKKERFSLILESASTNQTSMYLCASRKTQETQYFGPGTRLLVL.

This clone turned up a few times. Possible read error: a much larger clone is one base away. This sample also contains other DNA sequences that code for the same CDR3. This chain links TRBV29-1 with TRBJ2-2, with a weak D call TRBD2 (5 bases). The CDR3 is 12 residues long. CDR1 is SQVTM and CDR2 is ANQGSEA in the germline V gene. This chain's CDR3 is CSVVPNTGELFF. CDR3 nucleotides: TGTAGCGTTGTCCCCAACACCGGGGAGCTGTTTTTT.

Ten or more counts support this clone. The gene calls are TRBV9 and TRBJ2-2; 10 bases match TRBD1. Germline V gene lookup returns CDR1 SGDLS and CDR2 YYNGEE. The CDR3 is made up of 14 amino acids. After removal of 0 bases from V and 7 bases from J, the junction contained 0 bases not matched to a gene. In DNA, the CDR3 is TGTGCCAGCAGCGTAGGGACAGGGGGCGGGGAGCTGTTTTTT. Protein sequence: CASSVGTGGGELFF.

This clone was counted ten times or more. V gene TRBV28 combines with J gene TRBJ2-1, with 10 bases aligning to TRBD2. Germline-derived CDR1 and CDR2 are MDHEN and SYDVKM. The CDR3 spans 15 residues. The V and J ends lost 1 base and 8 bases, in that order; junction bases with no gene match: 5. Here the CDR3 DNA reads TGTGCCAGCAGTTTATTTCTAGCGGGAGTCCATGAGCAGTTCTTC. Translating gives CASSLFLAGVHEQFF.

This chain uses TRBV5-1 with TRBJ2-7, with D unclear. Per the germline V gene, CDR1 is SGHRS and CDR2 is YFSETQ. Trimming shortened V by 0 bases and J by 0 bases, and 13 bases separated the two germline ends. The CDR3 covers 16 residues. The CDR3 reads CASSLGAPQSSYEQYF. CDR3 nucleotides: TGCGCCAGCAGCTTGGGAGCACCCCAAAGCTCCTACGAGCAGTACTTC.

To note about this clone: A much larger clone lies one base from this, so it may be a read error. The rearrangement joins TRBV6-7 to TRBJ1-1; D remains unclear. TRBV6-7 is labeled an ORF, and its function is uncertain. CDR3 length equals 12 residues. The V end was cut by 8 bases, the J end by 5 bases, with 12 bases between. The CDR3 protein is CASLGLWTEAFF. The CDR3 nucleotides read TGTGCCAGCCTCGGTTTGTGGACTGAAGCTTTCTTT.

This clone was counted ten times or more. CDR3 in amino acids: CASSSITNTIYF. CDR3 sequence (DNA): TGTGCCAGCAGCTCCATTACGAACACCATATATTTT. V gene TRBV7-9 combines with J gene TRBJ1-3; the D is unclear. With 4 bases removed from V and 7 bases from J, the gap between germline ends came to 8 bases. Germline CDR1 SEHNR, CDR2 FQNEAQ (reference sequence). The length of the CDR3 is 12 residues.

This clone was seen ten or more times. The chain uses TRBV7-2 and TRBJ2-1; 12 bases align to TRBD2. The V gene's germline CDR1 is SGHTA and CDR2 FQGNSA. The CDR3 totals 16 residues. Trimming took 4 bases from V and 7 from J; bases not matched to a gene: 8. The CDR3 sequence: CASSSPSGRVRNEQFF. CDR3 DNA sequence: TGTGCCAGCAGCTCCCCTAGCGGGAGGGTTCGAAATGAGCAGTTCTTC. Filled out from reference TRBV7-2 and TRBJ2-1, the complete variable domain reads GAGVSQSPSNKVTEKGKDVELRCDPISGHTALYWYRQSLGQGLEFLIYFQGNSAPDKSGLPSDRFSAERTGGSVSTLTIQRTQQEDSAVYLCASSSPSGRVRNEQFFGPGTRLTVL.